The 22 T cell receptor beta chains presented below share a single source sample, sequenced in a study of T cell changes during pregnancy in multiple sclerosis. TCRdb's table, derived via immunoSEQ multiplex PCR, lists solely in-frame clones and lacks some. The sample consists of 55,000 to 75,000 clones, about nine tenths of them appearing once. The material sequenced was peripheral blood, taken after pregnancy. The receptor source for this set is a female donor in good health, enrolled as a control in a pregnancy study.

J is TRBJ1-2 and V is TRBV4-1, with a weak D call TRBD1 (6 bases). V was trimmed by 3 bases and J by 2 bases, leaving 16 bases between them. CDR1 is MGHRA and CDR2 is YSYEKL in the germline V gene. The CDR3 has 16 residues. For the CDR3, the DNA is TGCGCCAGCAGCCAGCAGATATGGACAGCCAACTATGGCTACACCTTC. It translates to CASSQQIWTANYGYTF.

This rearrangement joins TRBV14 to TRBJ1-1, with TRBD1 identical over 8 bases. Germline assignment: CDR1 SGHDN and CDR2 FVKESK. The CDR3 has 18 residues. After removal of 0 bases from V and 0 bases from J, the junction contained 9 bases not matched to a gene. This CDR3 is CASSQDMWDRRLNTEAFF. DNA of the CDR3: TGTGCCAGCAGCCAAGATATGTGGGACAGGAGATTGAACACTGAAGCTTTCTTT.

This clone showed up just once. The V and J genes are TRBV5-1 and TRBJ2-2, with TRBD1 identical over 8 bases. This CDR3 spans 18 amino acids. Germline CDR1 is SGHRS and CDR2 is YFSETQ. The V and J ends lost 4 bases and 6 bases, in that order; junction bases with no gene match: 17. The CDR3 DNA is TGCGCCAGCAGCCGAAGAAGCCAGGGGGCAAGTCGTTCCGGGGAGCTGTTTTTT. This sequence encodes CASSRRSQGASRSGELFF.

This clone was observed a few times. In nucleotides, the CDR3 is TGTGCCTGGAGCGCGGACAGGAACACTGAAGCTTTCTTT. Translation gives CAWSADRNTEAFF. The J gene is TRBJ1-1, the V gene TRBV30, with TRBD1 as a possible D gene (6 bases). V lost 3 bases, J lost 1 base, and 9 bases lay in between. Germline lookup yields CDR1 GTSNPN and CDR2 SVGIG (reference sequence). CDR3 length equals 13 residues.

The chain joins TRBV4-3 to TRBJ1-1; tentative D call: TRBD1 (5 bases). CDR3 length: 13 amino acids. The germline CDR1 and CDR2 sequences are LGHNA and YSLEER. V shed 4 bases and J shed 4 bases, with 10 bases lying between them. The CDR3 coding sequence is TGCGCCAGCAGCCCCTATCAGGGCACTGAAGCTTTCTTT. Translating it yields CASSPYQGTEAFF.

This sequence joins TRBV6-5 and TRBJ2-5; D remains unclear. CDR3 length: 14 amino acids. CDR1 MNHEY and CDR2 SVGAGI come from the germline V gene. V was trimmed by 0 bases and J by 4 bases, leaving 9 bases between them. The CDR3 DNA sequence: TGTGCCAGCAGTTACTCTACCCGCGGAGAGACCCAGTACTTC. Encoded protein: CASSYSTRGETQYF.

The chain combines TRBV5-6 with TRBJ1-1, with D maybe TRBD1 (5 bases). Germline CDR1 SGHDT, CDR2 YYEEEE. V was clipped by 1 base and J by 3 bases, with 10 bases between them. The CDR3 sequence is 14 residues long. The CDR3 loop is CASSLQGRDTEAFF. DNA of the CDR3: TGTGCCAGCAGCTTGCAGGGTCGGGACACTGAAGCTTTCTTT.

The chain has TRBV11-1 and TRBJ2-1; 12 nucleotides match TRBD2. With V trimmed by 5 bases and J by 7 bases, 18 bases remained unmatched. Per the germline V gene, CDR1 is SGHAT and CDR2 is FQDESV (reference sequence). CDR3 length: 19 amino acids. Written as DNA, the CDR3 is TGTGCCAGCAGCCCGCCGTCGGCGGTACTAGCGGGGGGCCGGAATGAGCAGTTCTTC. Amino acid sequence: CASSPPSAVLAGGRNEQFF.

This sequence joins TRBV18 and TRBJ2-2; 7 bases are shared with TRBD1. The germline gives CDR1 KGHSH, CDR2 LQKENI. The CDR3 sequence is 14 residues long. V was pared by 2 bases and J by 5 bases, with 2 bases of the junction left unmatched. The CDR3 DNA reads as TGTGCCAGCTCACCAACAGGGGTAACCGGGGAGCTGTTTTTT. Translation gives CASSPTGVTGELFF.

A single count supports this clone. This chain joins TRBV21-1 and TRBJ2-3; the D segment call TRBD1 is taken from the table without a DNA check. TRBV21-1 is designated a pseudogene. This CDR3 has 16 residues. The CDR3 loop reads CASSKLPGDKEDTQYF. In DNA form, the CDR3 reads TGTGCCAGCAGCAAGTTGCCAGGGGATAAGGAAGATACGCAGTATTTT.

The chain links TRBV9 to TRBJ2-3, with TRBD2 matching over 8 bases. Germline CDR1 reads SGDLS; CDR2 reads YYNGEE. The junction had 10 bases not matched to a gene; V was cut back by 2 bases and J by 8 bases. The CDR3 is 15 amino acids. CDR3 DNA sequence: TGTGCCAGCAGCGTTACCAGCGGGGGAATTGGTACGCAGTATTTT. Protein product: CASSVTSGGIGTQYF. The full variable domain, completed using reference TRBV9 and TRBJ2-3, is DSGVTQTPKHLITATGQRVTLRCSPRSGDLSVYWYQQSLDQGLQFLIQYYNGEERAKGNILERFSAQQFPDLHSELNLSSLELGDSALYFCASSVTSGGIGTQYFGPGTRLTVL.

The genes are TRBV12-5 and TRBJ2-5, with D maybe TRBD2 (7 bases). V lost 4 bases, J lost 1 base, and 16 bases lay in between. The CDR3 is 16 residues long. Germline CDR1 is LGHNT and CDR2 is FRNRAP. The CDR3 DNA follows: TGTGCTAGTGGTTCAATCTCGGCGGGGGCCCAAGAGACCCAGTACTTC. It yields the protein CASGSISAGAQETQYF. The full variable domain, completed using reference TRBV12-5 and TRBJ2-5, is DARVTQTPRHKVTEMGQEVTMRCQPILGHNTVFWYRQTMMQGLELLAYFRNRAPLDDSGMPKDRFSAEMPDATLATLKIQPSEPRDSAVYFCASGSISAGAQETQYFGPGTRLLVL.

This clone was seen a few times. The V call is TRBV4-3, the J call TRBJ1-1; D is possibly TRBD1 (6 bases). Germline values: CDR1 LGHNA, CDR2 YSLEER. This CDR3 is built from 15 residues. The ends were cut back, 3 bases at V and 4 bases at J, with 15 bases in the middle. CDR3 DNA sequence: TGCGCCAGCAGCCAGTCAGGGGCCTGGGGCACTGAAGCTTTCTTT. Its protein is CASSQSGAWGTEAFF.

The chain joins TRBV2 to TRBJ1-5; D is undetermined. The germline CDR1 and CDR2 sequences are SNHLY and FYNNEI. This CDR3 spans 12 amino acids. V was clipped by 3 bases and J by 5 bases, with 5 bases between them. The DNA for the CDR3 is TGTGCCAGCAGTGACGGGGATCAGCCCCAGCATTTT. Its translation is CASSDGDQPQHF.

This chain joins TRBV19 and TRBJ1-6; a possible D gene is TRBD1 (5 bases). This CDR3 has 14 amino acids. Germline CDR1 is LNHDA and CDR2 is SQIVND (reference sequence). Trimming took 3 bases from V and 9 from J, leaving 12 bases between them. The DNA of the CDR3 is TGTGCCAGTAGTATCCAGGGAGGCACTTCACCCCTCCACTTT. It encodes CASSIQGGTSPLHF.

The CDR3 sequence is CASSYRQDISGNTIYF. The CDR3 region has the DNA TGTGCCAGCAGCTATAGACAGGACATCTCTGGAAACACCATATATTTT. The chain recombines TRBV5-4 with TRBJ1-3; D possibly corresponds to TRBD1 (6 bases). Trimming took 3 bases from V and 0 from J, leaving 13 bases between them. CDR3 length: 16 residues. Germline V CDR1 and CDR2: SGHNT, YYREEE (reference sequence).

The chain carries TRBV7-9 and TRBJ1-1; D is perhaps TRBD1 (6 bases). The V gene lost 6 bases and the J gene lost 12 bases, with 14 bases spanning the gap. Germline loops: CDR1 SEHNR, CDR2 FQNEAQ (reference sequence). The length of the CDR3 is 11 residues. The CDR3 spells CASSPGVVTFF. The CDR3 DNA follows: TGTGCCAGCAGTCCAGGGGTGGTAACTTTCTTT.

The CDR3 spells CASSYSGHQNTEAFF. The CDR3, as DNA: TGTGCCAGCAGTTACTCGGGACACCAGAACACTGAAGCTTTCTTT. The gene calls are TRBV6-5 and TRBJ1-1; D might be TRBD1 (6 bases). The CDR3 runs to 15 residues. Looked up from germline, CDR1 is MNHEY and CDR2 is SVGAGI. V lost 0 bases to trimming and J lost 1 base, with 9 bases between them.

The gene calls are TRBV6-1 and TRBJ2-7; D unclear. Deletions cut 2 bases from V and 0 bases from J, with 11 bases between. Germline V gene data show CDR1 as MNHNS and CDR2 as SASEGT. This CDR3 is built from 15 residues. The CDR3: CASSEFGNFSYEQYF. The CDR3 coding sequence is TGTGCCAGCAGTGAATTTGGTAACTTCTCCTACGAGCAGTACTTC.

In nucleotides, the CDR3 is TGTGCCAGTAGCCTGGAGGGACTCAGAGTTTATGGCTACACCTTC. It is translated as CASSLEGLRVYGYTF. The J gene is TRBJ1-2, the V gene TRBV19; a possible D gene is TRBD1 (5 bases). Per the germline V gene, CDR1 is LNHDA and CDR2 is SQIVND (reference sequence). The CDR3 has 15 amino acids. Trimming removed 6 bases at V and 5 bases at J, with 19 bases between.

The count of this clone is one. The chain employs TRBV19 and TRBJ1-5; weak D call: TRBD1 (5 bases). The V gene's germline CDR1 is LNHDA and CDR2 SQIVND (reference sequence). Trimming cost V 4 bases and J 3 bases, with 19 bases left between them. This CDR3 region has 17 residues. The chain's CDR3 is CASSTQQDRGVNQPQHF. Written as DNA, the CDR3 is TGTGCCAGTAGTACTCAACAGGATCGAGGTGTCAATCAGCCCCAGCATTTT.

This chain uses TRBV5-6 with TRBJ1-2; a weak D match, TRBD1 (6 bases). V lost 3 bases, J lost 1 base, and 16 bases lay in between. Germline V lookup: CDR1 SGHDT, CDR2 YYEEEE. The CDR3 runs 16 residues. The CDR3 coding sequence is TGTGCCAGCAGCTCGAGCGACAGGTCCCTTAACTATGGCTACACCTTC. The encoded protein is CASSSSDRSLNYGYTF.